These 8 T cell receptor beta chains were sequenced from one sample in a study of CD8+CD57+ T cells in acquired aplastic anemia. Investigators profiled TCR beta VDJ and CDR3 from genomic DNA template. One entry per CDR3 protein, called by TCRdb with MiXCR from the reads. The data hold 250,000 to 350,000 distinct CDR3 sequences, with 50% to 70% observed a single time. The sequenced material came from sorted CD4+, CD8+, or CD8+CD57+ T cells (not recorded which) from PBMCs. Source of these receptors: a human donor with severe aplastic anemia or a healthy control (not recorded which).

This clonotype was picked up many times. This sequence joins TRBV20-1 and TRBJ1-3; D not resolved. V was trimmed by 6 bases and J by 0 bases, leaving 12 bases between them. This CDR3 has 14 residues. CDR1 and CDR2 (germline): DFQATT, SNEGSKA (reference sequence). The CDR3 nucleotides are TGCAGTGCAGGAGGCGCTCCCTCTGGAAACACCATATATTTT. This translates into CSAGGAPSGNTIYF.

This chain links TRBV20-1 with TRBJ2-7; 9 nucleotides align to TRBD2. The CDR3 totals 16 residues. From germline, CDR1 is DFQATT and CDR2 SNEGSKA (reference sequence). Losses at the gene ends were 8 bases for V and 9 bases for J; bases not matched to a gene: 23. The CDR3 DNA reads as TGCAGTATGTATAGCGGGAGTGAGCTTCTAACGGATACGCAGTACTTC. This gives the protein CSMYSGSELLTDTQYF.

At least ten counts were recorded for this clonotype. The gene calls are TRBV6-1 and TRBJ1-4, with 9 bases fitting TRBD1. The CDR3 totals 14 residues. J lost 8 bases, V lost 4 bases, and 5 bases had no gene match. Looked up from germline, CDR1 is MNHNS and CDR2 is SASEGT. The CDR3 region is CASSGTGGLEKLFF. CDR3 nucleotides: TGTGCCAGCAGTGGAACAGGGGGCCTCGAAAAACTGTTTTTT.

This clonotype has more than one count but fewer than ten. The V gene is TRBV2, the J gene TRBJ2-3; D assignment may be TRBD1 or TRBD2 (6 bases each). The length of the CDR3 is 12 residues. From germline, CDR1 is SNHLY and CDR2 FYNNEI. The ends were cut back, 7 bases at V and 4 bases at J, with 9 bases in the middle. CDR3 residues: CASNGGPDTQYF. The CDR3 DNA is TGTGCCAGCAACGGGGGCCCAGATACGCAGTATTTT.

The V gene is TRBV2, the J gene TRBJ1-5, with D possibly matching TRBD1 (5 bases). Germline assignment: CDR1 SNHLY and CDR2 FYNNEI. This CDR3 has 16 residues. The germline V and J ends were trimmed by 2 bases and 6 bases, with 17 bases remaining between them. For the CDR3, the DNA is TGTGCCAGCAGTGAACTTTTGGGGCAGGGAGGTCAGCCCCAGCATTTT. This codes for CASSELLGQGGQPQHF.

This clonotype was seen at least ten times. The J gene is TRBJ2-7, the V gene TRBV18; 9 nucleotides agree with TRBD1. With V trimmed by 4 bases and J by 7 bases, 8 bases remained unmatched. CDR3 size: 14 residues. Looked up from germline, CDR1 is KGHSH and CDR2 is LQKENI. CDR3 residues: CASSRTGERGEQYF. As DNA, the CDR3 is TGTGCCAGCTCACGGACAGGGGAACGAGGTGAGCAGTACTTC.

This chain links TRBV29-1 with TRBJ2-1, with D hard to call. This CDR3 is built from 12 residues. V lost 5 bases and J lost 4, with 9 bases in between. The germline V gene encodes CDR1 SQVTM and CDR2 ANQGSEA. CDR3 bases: TGCAGCGTTCGTGGCGAGTACAATGAGCAGTTCTTC. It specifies CSVRGEYNEQFF.

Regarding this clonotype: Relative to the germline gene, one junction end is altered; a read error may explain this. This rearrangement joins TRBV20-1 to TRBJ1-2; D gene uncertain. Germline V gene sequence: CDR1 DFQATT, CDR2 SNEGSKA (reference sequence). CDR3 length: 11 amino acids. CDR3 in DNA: TGTAGTGCTAAACGTAACAATGGCTACACCTTC. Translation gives CSAKRNNGYTF.